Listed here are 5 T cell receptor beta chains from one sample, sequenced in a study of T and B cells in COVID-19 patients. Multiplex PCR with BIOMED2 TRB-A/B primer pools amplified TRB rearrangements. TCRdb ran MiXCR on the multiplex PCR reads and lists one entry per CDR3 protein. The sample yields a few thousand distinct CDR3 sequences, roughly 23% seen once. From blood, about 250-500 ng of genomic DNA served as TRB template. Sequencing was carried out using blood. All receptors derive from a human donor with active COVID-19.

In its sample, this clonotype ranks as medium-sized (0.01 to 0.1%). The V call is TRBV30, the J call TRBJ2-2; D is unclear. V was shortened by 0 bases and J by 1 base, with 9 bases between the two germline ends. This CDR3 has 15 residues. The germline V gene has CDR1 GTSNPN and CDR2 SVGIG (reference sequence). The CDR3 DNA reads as TGTGCCTGGAGTGTAAGGCAGCTGAACACCGGGGAGCTGTTTTTT. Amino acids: CAWSVRQLNTGELFF.

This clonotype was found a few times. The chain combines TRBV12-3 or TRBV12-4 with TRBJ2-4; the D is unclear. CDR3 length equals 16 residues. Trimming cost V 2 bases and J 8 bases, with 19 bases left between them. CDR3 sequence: CASSLMKWEKKDIQYF. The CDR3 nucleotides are TGTGCCAGCAGTTTAATGAAATGGGAAAAAAAAGACATTCAGTACTTC.

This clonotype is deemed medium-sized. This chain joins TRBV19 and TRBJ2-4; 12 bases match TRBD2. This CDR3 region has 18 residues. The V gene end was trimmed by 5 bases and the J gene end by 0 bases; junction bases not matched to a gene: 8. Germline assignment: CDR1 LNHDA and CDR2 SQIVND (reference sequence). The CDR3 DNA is TGTGCCAGTAGTTACCGGACTAGCGGGGAGGGAGCCAAAAACATTCAGTACTTC. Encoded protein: CASSYRTSGEGAKNIQYF.

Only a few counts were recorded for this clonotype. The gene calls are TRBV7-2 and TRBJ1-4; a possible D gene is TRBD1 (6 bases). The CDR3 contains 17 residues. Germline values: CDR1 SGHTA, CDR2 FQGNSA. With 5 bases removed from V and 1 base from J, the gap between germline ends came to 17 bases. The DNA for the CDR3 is TGTGCCAGCAGCCCCCTGAGGGGGGGCGGAACTAATGAAAAACTGTTTTTT. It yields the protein CASSPLRGGGTNEKLFF.

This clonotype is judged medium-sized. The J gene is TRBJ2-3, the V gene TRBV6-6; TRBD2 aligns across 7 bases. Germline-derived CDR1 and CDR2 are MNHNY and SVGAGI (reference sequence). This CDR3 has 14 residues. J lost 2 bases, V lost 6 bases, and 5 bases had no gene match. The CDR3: CASRSSGITDTQYF. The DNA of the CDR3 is TGTGCCAGCAGATCTAGCGGAATCACAGATACGCAGTATTTT.